This note documents a single T cell receptor beta chain sequence. Its specificity is unknown. V shed 2 bases and J shed 13 bases, with 14 bases lying between them. This CDR3 region has 12 residues. CDR1 SNHLY and CDR2 FYNNEI come from the germline V gene. This entry is derived from a study of beta chain features in type 1 diabetes. Study details: In all, some 100 million sorted cells from all samples were analyzed.

General study findings and limits: When Type 1 diabetes patients were examined, their TCRB CDR3s proved moderately but significantly shorter in all four CD4+ subsets. Insertions were fewer and deletions more numerous at VDJ junctions in type 1 diabetes patients.

Isolated RNA was reverse transcribed in full, so expressed TCRB transcripts were sequenced. Produced via immunoSEQ multiplex PCR; TCRdb's table is partial and in-frame only. The sample contains about 15,000 clones, 55% to 75% of which appear only once. The gene calls are TRBV2 and TRBJ1-1, with D uncertain. The source material was Tregs from blood. The receptor was derived from a man aged 30 to 39 with type 1 diabetes. CDR3 residues: CASSELRGQDFF. For the CDR3, the DNA is TGTGCCAGCAGTGAACTACGGGGTCAGGATTTCTTT.